This TCR beta chain was identified during a study of blood T cell repertoires in COVID-19. Study-wide background: The analysed material was cDNA or gDNA that came from T cells, B-cell-depleted T cells, or PBMCs.

V was clipped by 10 bases and J by 4 bases; unmatched bases: 6. In germline, CDR1 is MNHEY, CDR2 SVGAGI. The CDR3 is 13 residues long. Clones were sequenced by immunoSEQ multiplex PCR, and TCRdb holds only the in-frame ones, with some missing. The sample records hundreds of thousands of clones, roughly 90% being singletons. The TCR comes from a woman in her sixties or seventies with COVID-19, enrolled during active disease. Input material: peripheral blood. The chain recombines TRBV6-5 with TRBJ2-2; 7 bases line up with TRBD1. The CDR3 protein is CATQGEGTGELFF. The CDR3 region has the DNA TGTGCCACCCAGGGGGAAGGCACCGGGGAGCTGTTTTTT.